The subject of this entry is one TCR beta chain. Its antigen is still unknown. The data originate from a study of a mutant IDH1 vaccine in newly diagnosed glioma. Stated time point: week 11, during vaccination. Each vaccine dose was 300 ug of mutant IDH1 20-mer peptide, with topical imiquimod. The CDR3 totals 14 residues. Germline trimming cut 4 bases from V and 8 bases from J; bases unmatched to any gene: 10. The germline V gene encodes CDR1 SNHLY and CDR2 FYNNEI. Study-level points and caveats: The vaccine induced immune responses, and these occurred in about 95% of patients.

TCRdb's table, derived via immunoSEQ multiplex PCR, lists solely in-frame clones and lacks some. The table includes some 23,000 clones, 65% to 85% detected once. The chain links TRBV2 to TRBJ1-2; 7 bases map to TRBD1. The material sequenced was PBMCs, taken from a glioma patient whose treatment included an IDH1 peptide vaccine. The source is a woman aged 18-29 years with glioma. This CDR3 is CASSGDSSYHGYTF. The CDR3 DNA follows: TGTGCCAGCAGTGGGGACAGTTCGTACCACGGCTACACCTTC.